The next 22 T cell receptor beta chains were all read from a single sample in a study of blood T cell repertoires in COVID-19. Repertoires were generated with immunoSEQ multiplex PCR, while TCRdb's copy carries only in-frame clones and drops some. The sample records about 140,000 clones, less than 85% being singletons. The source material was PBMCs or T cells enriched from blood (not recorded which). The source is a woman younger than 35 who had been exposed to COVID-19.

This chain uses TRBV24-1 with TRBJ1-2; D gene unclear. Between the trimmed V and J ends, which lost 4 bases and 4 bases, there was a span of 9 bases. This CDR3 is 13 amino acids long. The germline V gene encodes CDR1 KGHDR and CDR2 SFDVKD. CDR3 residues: CATSDRDTYGYTF. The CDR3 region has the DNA TGTGCCACCAGTGACCGTGACACCTATGGCTACACCTTC.

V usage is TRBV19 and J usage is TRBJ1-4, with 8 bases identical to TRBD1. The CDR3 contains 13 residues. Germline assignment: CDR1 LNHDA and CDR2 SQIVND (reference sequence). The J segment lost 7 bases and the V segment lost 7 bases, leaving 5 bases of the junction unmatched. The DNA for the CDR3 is TGTGCCAGTAACGAACAGGGGGGTGAAAAACTGTTTTTT. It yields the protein CASNEQGGEKLFF.

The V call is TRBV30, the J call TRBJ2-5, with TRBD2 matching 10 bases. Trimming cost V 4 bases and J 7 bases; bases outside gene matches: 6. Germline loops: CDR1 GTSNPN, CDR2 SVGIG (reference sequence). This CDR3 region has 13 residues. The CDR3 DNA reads TGTGCCTGGACTAGCGGGAGAAGTGGGACCCAGTACTTC. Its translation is CAWTSGRSGTQYF.

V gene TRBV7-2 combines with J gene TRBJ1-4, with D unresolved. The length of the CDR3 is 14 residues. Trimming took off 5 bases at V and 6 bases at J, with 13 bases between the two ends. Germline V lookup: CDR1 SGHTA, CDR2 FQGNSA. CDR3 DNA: TGTGCCAGCAGCCGGTGGAGTCTCGATGAAAAACTGTTTTTT. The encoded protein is CASSRWSLDEKLFF.

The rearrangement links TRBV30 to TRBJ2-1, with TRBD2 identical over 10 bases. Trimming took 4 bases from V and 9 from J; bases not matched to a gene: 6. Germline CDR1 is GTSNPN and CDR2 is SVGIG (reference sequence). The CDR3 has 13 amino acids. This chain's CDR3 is CAWNLAGVGEQFF. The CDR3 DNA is TGTGCCTGGAACCTAGCGGGAGTTGGTGAGCAGTTCTTC. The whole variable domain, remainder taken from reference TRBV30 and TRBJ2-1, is SQTIHQWPATLVQPVGSPLSLECTVEGTSNPNLYWYRQAAGRGLQLLFYSVGIGQISSEVPQNLSASRPQDRQFILSSKKLLLSDSGFYLCAWNLAGVGEQFFGPGTRLTVL.

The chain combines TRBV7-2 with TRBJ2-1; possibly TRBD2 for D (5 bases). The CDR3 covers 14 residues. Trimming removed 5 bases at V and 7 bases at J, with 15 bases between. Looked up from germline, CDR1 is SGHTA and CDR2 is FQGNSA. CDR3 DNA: TGTGCCAGCAGCCTAGGCGGGCTATCGAATGAGCAGTTCTTC. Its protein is CASSLGGLSNEQFF.

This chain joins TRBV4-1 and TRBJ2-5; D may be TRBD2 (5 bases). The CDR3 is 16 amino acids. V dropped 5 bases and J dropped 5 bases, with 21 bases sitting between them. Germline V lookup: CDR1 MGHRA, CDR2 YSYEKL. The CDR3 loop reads CASSKMTSGGGETQYF. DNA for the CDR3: TGCGCCAGCAGCAAAATGACCTCAGGAGGCGGGGAGACCCAGTACTTC.

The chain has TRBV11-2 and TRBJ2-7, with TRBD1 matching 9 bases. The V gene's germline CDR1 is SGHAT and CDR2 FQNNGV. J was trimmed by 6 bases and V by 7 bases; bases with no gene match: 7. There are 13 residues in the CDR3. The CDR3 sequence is CASIGQGLREQYF. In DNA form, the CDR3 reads TGTGCCAGCATAGGACAGGGGTTGCGCGAGCAGTACTTC.

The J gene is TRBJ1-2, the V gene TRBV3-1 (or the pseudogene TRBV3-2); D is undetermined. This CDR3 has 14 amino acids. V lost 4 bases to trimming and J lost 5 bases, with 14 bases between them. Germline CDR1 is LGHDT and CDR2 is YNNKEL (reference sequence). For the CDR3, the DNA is TGTGCCAGCAGCCCAAGAACAGAGTTTTATGGCTACACCTTC. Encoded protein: CASSPRTEFYGYTF.

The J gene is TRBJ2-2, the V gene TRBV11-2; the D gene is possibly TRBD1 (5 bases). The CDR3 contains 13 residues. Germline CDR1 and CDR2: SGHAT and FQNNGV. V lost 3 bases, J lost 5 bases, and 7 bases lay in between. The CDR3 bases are TGTGCCAGCAGCTTTTGGACAACCGGGGAGCTGTTTTTT. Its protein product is CASSFWTTGELFF.

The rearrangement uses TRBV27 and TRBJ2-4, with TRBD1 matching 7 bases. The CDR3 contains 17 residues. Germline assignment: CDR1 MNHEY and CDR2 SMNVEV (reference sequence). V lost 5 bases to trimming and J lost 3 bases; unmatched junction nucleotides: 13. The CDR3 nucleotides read TGTGCCAGCAGTCCTCTATACAGGGGCGAGGACAAAAACATTCAGTACTTC. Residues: CASSPLYRGEDKNIQYF.

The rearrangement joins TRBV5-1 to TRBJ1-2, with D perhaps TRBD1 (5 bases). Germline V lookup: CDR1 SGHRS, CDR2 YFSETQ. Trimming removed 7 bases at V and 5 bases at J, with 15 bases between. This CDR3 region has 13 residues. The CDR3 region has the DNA TGCGCCAGCGCGTCGGGACTGCGGTATGGCTACACCTTC. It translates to CASASGLRYGYTF.

In nucleotides, the CDR3 is TGTGCCAGCAGCTACCCAGGACAGGGATCGAACACCGGGGAGCTGTTTTTT. As protein: CASSYPGQGSNTGELFF. The J gene is TRBJ2-2, the V gene TRBV28; TRBD1 aligns across 8 bases. Germline CDR1 and CDR2: MDHEN and SYDVKM. This CDR3 has 17 residues. V shed 6 bases and J 0 bases; nucleotides not matched to a gene: 9.

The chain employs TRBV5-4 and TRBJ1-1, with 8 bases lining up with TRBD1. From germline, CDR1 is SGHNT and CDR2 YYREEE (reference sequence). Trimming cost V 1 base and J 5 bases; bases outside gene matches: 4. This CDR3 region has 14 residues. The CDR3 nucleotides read TGTGCCAGCAGCTTGACGACAGGGGAGACTGAAGCTTTCTTT. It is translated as CASSLTTGETEAFF.

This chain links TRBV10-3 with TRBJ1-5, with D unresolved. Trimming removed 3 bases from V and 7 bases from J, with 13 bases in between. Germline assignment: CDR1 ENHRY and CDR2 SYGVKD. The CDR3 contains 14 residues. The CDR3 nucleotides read TGTGCCATCAGTGACCCCCCCGGGGAGCAGCCCCAGCATTTT. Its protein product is CAISDPPGEQPQHF.

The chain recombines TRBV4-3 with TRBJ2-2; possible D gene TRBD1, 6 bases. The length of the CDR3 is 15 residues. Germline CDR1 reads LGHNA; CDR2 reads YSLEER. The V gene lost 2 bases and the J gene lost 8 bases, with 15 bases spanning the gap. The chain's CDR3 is CASSQQQGLAGELFF. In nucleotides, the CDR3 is TGCGCCAGCAGCCAACAACAGGGTCTGGCGGGGGAGCTGTTTTTT.

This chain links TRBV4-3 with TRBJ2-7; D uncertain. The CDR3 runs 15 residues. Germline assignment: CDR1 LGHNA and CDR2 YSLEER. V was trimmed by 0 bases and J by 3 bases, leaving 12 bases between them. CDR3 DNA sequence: TGCGCCAGCAGCCAAGATCACAGCTCCCTCTACGAGCAGTACTTC. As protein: CASSQDHSSLYEQYF.

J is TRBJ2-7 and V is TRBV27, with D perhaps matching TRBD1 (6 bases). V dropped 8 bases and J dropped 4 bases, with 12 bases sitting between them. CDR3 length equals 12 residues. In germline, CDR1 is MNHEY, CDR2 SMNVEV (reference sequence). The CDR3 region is CASWDTSYEQYF. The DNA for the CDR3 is TGTGCCAGCTGGGACACCTCGTACGAGCAGTACTTC.

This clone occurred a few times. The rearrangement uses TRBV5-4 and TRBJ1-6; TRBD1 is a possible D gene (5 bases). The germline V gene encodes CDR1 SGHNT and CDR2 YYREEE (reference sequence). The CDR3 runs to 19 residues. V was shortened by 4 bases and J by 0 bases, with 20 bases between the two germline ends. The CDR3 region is CASSLQQTASSSYNSPLHF. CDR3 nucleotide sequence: TGTGCCAGCAGCCTACAGCAGACAGCTTCGAGCTCCTATAATTCACCCCTCCACTTT.

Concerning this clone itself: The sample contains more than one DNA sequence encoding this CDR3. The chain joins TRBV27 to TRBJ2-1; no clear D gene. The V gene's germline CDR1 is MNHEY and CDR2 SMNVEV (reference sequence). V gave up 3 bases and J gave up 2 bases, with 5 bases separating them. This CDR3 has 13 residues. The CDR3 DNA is TGTGCCAGCAGTTTCAGGACCTACAATGAGCAGTTCTTC. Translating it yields CASSFRTYNEQFF.

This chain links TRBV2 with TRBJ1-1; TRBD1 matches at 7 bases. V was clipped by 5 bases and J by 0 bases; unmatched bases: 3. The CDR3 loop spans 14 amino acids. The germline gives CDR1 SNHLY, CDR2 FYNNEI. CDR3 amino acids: CASSRQGLNTEAFF. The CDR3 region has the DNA TGTGCCAGCAGTCGACAGGGACTGAACACTGAAGCTTTCTTT.

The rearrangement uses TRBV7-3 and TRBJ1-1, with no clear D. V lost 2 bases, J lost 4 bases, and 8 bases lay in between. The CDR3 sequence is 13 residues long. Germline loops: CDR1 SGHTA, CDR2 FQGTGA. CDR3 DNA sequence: TGTGCCAGCAGCTTAGGAGGGTCCACTGAAGCTTTCTTT. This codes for CASSLGGSTEAFF.